The T cell receptor (beta chain) described here comes from a study of blood T cell repertoires in COVID-19. As originally analysed: Amplification of reference gene primers provided the estimated nucleated cell counts. The data were produced by immunoSEQ multiplex PCR, yet TCRdb's version contains in-frame clones alone and is incomplete. V, J and clone size were drawn from that table, and D and trimming were deduced from the DNA. The profile shows about 260,000 clones, 86% of them singletons. Trimming took off 4 bases at V and 0 bases at J, with 12 bases between the two ends. This CDR3 is 16 amino acids long. From germline, CDR1 is LGHNT and CDR2 FRNRAP.

The receptor's source is a woman between 50 and 59 years old who had recovered from COVID-19. V usage is TRBV12-5 and J usage is TRBJ2-2, with D perhaps TRBD1 (5 bases). The sample taken for sequencing was PBMCs or T cells enriched from blood (not recorded which). The CDR3 reads CASGSWTQANTGELFF. The CDR3 bases are TGTGCTAGTGGTTCGTGGACACAAGCGAACACCGGGGAGCTGTTTTTT.